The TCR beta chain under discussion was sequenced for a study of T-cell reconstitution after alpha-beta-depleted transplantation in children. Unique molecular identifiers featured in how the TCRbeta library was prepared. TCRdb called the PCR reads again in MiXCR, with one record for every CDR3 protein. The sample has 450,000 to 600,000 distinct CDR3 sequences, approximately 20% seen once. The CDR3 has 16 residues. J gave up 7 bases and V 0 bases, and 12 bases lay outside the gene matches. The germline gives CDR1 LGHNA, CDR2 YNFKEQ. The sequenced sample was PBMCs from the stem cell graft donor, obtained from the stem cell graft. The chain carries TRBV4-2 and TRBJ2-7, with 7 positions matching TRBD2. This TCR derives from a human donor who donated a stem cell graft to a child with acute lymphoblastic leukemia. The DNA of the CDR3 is TGTGCCAGCAGCCAAGAGCCCAATTCTGGCGGGAGAGAGCAGTACTTC. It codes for CASSQEPNSGGREQYF.